Described below is a single TCR beta chain sequence and its context. This sample is drawn from a study of blood T cell repertoires in COVID-19. Study in general: From T cells, B-cell-depleted T cells, or PBMCs came the material, which was cDNA or gDNA.

Trimming took off 5 bases at V and 1 base at J, with 11 bases between the two ends. The CDR3 totals 14 residues. The V gene's germline CDR1 is MNHEY and CDR2 SMNVEV (reference sequence). As originally analysed: Reference gene primers were amplified, and this amplification served to estimate nucleated cell counts. Only in-frame clones appear in the TCRdb table, and some are missing; sequencing was by immunoSEQ multiplex PCR. The DNA gave D and trimming, while V, J and clone size come from that table. The repertoire holds about 46,000 clones, more than 80% seen once, with about 6.8% in the top ten. Sequences were obtained from peripheral blood. This clonotype originated in a man between 60 and 70 years old with acute or convalescent COVID-19. The chain joins TRBV27 to TRBJ1-2, with D tentatively TRBD1 (6 bases). This CDR3 is CASSPDRFNYGYTF. The CDR3 nucleotides are TGTGCCAGCAGTCCAGACAGGTTTAACTATGGCTACACCTTC.